The present TCR beta chain was sequenced within a study of T cell responses to AZD1222 COVID-19 vaccine. Assay: immunoSEQ multiplex PCR; the TCRdb copy retains only in-frame clones and omits some. This sample has around 78,000 clones; over 80% occur once, and the top ten carry roughly 3.1%. The CDR3 runs 15 residues. V gave up 6 bases and J gave up 4 bases; unmatched junction bases: 8. Germline CDR1 WSHSY, CDR2 SAAADI. The chain is built from TRBV10-2 and TRBJ1-5; 8 bases fit TRBD1. Sequencing was performed on peripheral blood, taken on day 0 of AZD1222 vaccination. The clonotype was recovered from an adult in good health. The CDR3 reads CASSDSGTGNQPQHF. DNA of the CDR3: TGCGCCAGCAGCGACTCCGGGACAGGTAATCAGCCCCAGCATTTT.